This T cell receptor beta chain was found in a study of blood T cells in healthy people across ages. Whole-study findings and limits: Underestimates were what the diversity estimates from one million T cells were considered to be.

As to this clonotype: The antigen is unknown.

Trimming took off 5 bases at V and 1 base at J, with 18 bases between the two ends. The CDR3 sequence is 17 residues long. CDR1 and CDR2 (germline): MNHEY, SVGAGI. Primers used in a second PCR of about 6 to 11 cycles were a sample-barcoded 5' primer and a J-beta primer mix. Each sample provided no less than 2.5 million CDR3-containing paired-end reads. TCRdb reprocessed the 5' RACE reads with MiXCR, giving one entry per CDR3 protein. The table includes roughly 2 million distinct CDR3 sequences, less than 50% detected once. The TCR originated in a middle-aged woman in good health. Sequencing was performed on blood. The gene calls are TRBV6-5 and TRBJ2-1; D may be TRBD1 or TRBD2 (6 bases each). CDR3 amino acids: CASSNNGGPNSYNEQFF. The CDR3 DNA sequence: TGTGCCAGCAGTAACAACGGGGGCCCGAATTCCTACAATGAGCAGTTCTTC.